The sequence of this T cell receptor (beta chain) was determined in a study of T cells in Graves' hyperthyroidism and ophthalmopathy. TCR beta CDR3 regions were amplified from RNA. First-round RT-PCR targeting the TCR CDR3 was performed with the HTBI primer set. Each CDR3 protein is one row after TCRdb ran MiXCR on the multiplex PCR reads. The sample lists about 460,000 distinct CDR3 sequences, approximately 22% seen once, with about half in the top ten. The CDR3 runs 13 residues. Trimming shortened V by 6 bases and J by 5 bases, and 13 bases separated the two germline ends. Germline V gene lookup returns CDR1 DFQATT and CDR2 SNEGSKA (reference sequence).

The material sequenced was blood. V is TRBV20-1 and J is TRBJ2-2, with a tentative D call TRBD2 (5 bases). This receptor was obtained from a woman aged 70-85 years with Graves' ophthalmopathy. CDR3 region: CSASKPGTGELFF. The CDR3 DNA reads TGCAGTGCCTCGAAACCGGGGACCGGGGAGCTGTTTTTT.